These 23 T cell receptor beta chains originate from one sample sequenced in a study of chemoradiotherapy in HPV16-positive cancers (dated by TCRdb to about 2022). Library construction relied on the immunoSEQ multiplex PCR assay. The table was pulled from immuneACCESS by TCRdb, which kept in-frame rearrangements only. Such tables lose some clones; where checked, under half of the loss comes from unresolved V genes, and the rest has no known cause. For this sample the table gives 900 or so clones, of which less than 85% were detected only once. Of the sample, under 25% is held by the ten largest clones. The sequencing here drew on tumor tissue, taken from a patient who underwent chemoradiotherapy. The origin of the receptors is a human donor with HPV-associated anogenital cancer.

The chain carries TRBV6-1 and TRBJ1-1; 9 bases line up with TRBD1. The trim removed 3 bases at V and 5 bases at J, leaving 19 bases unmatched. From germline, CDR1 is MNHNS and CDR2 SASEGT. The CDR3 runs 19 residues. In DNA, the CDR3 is TGTGCCAGCAGTGATCCTGCGGCGCGGACAGGGGCACATCGGACTGAAGCTTTCTTT. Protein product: CASSDPAARTGAHRTEAFF.

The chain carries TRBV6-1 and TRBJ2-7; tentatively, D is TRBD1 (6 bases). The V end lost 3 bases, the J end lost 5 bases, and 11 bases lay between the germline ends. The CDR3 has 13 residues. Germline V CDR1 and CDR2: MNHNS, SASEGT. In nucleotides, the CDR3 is TGTGCCAGCAGTGACCAGGGGATCGACGAGCAGTACTTC. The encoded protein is CASSDQGIDEQYF.

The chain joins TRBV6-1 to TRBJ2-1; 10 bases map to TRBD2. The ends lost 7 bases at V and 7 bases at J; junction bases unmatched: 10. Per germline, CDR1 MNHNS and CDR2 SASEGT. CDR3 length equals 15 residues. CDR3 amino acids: CASIRTSGRTNEQFF. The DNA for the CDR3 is TGTGCCAGCATCAGGACTAGCGGACGTACGAATGAGCAGTTCTTC.

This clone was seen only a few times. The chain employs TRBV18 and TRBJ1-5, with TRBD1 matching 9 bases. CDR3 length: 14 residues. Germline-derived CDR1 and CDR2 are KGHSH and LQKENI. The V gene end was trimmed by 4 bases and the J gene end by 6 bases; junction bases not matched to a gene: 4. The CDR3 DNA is TGTGCCAGCTCACAATCGGGACAGGGTCAGCCCCAGCATTTT. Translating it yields CASSQSGQGQPQHF.

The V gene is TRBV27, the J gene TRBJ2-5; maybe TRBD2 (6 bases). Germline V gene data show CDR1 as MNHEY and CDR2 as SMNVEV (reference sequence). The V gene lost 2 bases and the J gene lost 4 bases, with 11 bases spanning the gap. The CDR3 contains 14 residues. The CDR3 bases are TGTGCCAGCAGTTTAGCGGGAACTCGAGAGACCCAGTACTTC. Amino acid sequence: CASSLAGTRETQYF.

CDR3 coding DNA: TGTGCCAGCTCACCCGGCGGGGGGGGCAGCACAGATACGCAGTATTTT. This gives the protein CASSPGGGGSTDTQYF. The rearrangement joins TRBV18 to TRBJ2-3, with TRBD2 matching 9 bases. The CDR3 has 16 residues. Trimming removed 3 bases from V and 0 bases from J; junction bases left unmatched: 4. CDR1 is KGHSH, CDR2 LQKENI, per germline.

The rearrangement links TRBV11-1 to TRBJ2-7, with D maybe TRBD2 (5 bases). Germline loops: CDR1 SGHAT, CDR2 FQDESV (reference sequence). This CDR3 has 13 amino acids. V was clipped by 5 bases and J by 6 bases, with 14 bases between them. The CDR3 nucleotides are TGTGCCAGCAGCCCCTGGGGAGCTTCCGAGCAGTACTTC. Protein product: CASSPWGASEQYF. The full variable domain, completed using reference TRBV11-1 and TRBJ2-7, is EAEVAQSPRYKITEKSQAVAFWCDPISGHATLYWYRQILGQGPELLVQFQDESVVDDSQLPKDRFSAERLKGVDSTLKIQPAELGDSAMYLCASSPWGASEQYFGPGTRLTVT.

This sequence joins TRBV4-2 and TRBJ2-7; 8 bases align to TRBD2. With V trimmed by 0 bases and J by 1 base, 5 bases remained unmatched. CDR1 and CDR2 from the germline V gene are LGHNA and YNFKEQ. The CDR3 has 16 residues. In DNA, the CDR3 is TGTGCCAGCAGCCAAGATGGGGCGGGAGGTTCCTACGAGCAGTACTTC. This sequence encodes CASSQDGAGGSYEQYF.

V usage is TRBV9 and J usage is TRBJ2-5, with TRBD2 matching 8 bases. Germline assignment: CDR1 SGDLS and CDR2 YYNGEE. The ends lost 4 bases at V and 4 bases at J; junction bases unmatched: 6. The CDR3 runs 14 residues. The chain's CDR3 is CASSSRGGLETQYF. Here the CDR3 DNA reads TGTGCCAGCAGCTCCCGGGGGGGCTTAGAGACCCAGTACTTC.

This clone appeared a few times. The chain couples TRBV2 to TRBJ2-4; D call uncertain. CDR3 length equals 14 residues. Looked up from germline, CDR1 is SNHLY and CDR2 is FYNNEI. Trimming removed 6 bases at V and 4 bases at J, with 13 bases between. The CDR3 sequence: CASSGPLGKNIQYF. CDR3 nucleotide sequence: TGTGCCAGCAGCGGCCCGCTGGGAAAAAACATTCAGTACTTC.

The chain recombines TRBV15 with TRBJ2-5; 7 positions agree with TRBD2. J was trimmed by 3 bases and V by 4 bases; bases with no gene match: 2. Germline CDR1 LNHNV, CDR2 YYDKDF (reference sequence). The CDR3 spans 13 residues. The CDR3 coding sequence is TGTGCCACCAGCATCGGGGGGAAAGAGACCCAGTACTTC. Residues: CATSIGGKETQYF.

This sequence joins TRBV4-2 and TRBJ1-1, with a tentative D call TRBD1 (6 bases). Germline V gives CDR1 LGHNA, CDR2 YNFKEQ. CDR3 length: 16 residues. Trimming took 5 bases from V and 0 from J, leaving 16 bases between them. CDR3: CASSTRPTGLNTEAFF. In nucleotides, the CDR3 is TGTGCCAGCAGCACCCGACCGACAGGCTTGAACACTGAAGCTTTCTTT.

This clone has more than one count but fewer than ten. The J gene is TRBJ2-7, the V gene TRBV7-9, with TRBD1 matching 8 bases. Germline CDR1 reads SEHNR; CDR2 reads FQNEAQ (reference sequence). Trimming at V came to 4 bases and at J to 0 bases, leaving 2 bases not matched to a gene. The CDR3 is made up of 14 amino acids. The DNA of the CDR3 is TGTGCCAGCAGCTCGGGACAGGACTCCTACGAGCAGTACTTC. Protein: CASSSGQDSYEQYF.

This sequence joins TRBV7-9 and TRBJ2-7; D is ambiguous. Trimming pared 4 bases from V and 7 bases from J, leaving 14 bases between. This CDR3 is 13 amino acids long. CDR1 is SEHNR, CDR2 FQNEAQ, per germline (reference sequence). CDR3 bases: TGTGCCAGCAGCTCCCTGATTGCCGGGGAGCAGTACTTC. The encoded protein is CASSSLIAGEQYF.

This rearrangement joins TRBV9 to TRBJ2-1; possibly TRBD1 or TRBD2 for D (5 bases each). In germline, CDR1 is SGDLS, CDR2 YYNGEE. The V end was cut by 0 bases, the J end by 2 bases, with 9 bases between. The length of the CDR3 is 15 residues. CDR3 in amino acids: CASSVGGSTYNEQFF. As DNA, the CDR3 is TGTGCCAGCAGCGTAGGGGGGTCTACCTACAATGAGCAGTTCTTC.

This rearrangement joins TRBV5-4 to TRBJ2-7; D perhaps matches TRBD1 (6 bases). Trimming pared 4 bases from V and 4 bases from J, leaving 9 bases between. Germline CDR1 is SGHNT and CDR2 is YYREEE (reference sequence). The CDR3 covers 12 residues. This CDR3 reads CASSLDRYEQYF. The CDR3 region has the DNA TGTGCCAGCAGCCTTGACAGGTACGAGCAGTACTTC.

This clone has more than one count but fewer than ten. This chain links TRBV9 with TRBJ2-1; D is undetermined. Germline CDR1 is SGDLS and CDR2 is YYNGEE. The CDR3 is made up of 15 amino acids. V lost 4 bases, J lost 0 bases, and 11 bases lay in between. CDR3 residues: CASSPVSSSYNEQFF. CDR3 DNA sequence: TGTGCCAGCAGCCCAGTCAGTAGCTCCTACAATGAGCAGTTCTTC.

The CDR3 region has the DNA TGCAGCGTTGGAGCGGGAGGGCCTAAATCCTACAATGAGCAGTTCTTC. Translating it yields CSVGAGGPKSYNEQFF. The rearrangement uses TRBV29-1 and TRBJ2-1, with 10 bases identical to TRBD2. The germline V gene has CDR1 SQVTM and CDR2 ANQGSEA. J gave up 1 base and V 4 bases, and 7 bases lay outside the gene matches. This CDR3 is 16 amino acids long.

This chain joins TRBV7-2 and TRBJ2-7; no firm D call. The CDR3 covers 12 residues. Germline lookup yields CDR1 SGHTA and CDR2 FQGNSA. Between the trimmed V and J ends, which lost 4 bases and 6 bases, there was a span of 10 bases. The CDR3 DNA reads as TGTGCCAGCAGCTCCCTTGGGGTCGAGCAGTACTTC. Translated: CASSSLGVEQYF.

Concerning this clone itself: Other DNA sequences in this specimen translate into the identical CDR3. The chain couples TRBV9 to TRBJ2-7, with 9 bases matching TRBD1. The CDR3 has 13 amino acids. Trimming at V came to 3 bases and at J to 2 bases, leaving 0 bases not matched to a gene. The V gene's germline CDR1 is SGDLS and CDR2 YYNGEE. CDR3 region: CASSGQGAYEQYF. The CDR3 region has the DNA TGTGCCAGCAGCGGACAGGGGGCCTACGAGCAGTACTTC.

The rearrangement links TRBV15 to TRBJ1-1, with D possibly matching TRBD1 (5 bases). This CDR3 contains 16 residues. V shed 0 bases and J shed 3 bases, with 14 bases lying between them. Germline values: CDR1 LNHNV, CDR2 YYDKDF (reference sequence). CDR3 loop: CATSRDLWGGYTEAFF. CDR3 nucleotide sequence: TGTGCCACCAGCAGAGATCTTTGGGGGGGATACACTGAAGCTTTCTTT.

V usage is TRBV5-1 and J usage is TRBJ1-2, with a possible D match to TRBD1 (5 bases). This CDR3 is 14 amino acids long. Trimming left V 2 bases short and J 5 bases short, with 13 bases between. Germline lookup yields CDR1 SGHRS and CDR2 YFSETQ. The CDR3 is CASSFEGPGYGYTF. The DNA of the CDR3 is TGCGCCAGCAGCTTCGAGGGCCCAGGGTATGGCTACACCTTC.

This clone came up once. The CDR3 is CASSLPSGMDTGELFF. As DNA, the CDR3 is TGTGCCAGCAGCCTACCTAGCGGGATGGACACCGGGGAGCTGTTTTTT. The chain carries TRBV27 and TRBJ2-2; 9 nucleotides line up with TRBD2. This CDR3 has 16 residues. The ends lost 6 bases at V and 3 bases at J; junction bases unmatched: 8. CDR1 and CDR2 (germline): MNHEY, SMNVEV (reference sequence).